Listed below are T cell receptor beta chains from one sample, sequenced in a study of blood T cell repertoires in COVID-19. Method: immunoSEQ multiplex PCR; TCRdb's copy keeps in-frame clones and lacks some. The sample includes 70,000 or so clones, approximately 80% of them seen just once. What was sequenced was peripheral blood. The receptors come from a woman aged 60-75 years with acute or convalescent COVID-19. The CDR3 runs from the conserved cysteine through the conserved F or W. A D gene is named only where the DNA matches it firmly. Clone size is shown for a subset of rows, as once, few, many or a class of expanded clone.

cdr3_aa	cdr3_nt	j_call	d_call	v_call	clone_size
CASSTTGTNTEAFF	TGTGCCAGCAGCACTACAGGGACGAACACTGAAGCTTTCTTT	TRBJ1-1	.	TRBV9	.
CASSPAASGGFHNEQFF	TGTGCCAGCTCACCAGCGGCTAGCGGGGGGTTTCACAATGAGCAGTTCTTC	TRBJ2-1	TRBD2	TRBV18	.
CASTWGGLQETQYF	TGCGCCAGCACTTGGGGAGGGCTTCAAGAGACCCAGTACTTC	TRBJ2-5	TRBD2	TRBV5-1	few
CASSPGQGAGYGYTF	TGTGCCAGCAGCCCAGGACAGGGGGCTGGCTATGGCTACACCTTC	TRBJ1-2	TRBD1	TRBV11-2	.
CASSPTLAANEKLFF	TGTGCCAGCAGTCCGACCCTGGCGGCTAATGAAAAACTGTTTTTT	TRBJ1-4	.	TRBV2	.
CASSSRPPFNSPLHF	TGTGCCAGCAGCTCCAGGCCCCCTTTTAATTCACCCCTCCACTTT	TRBJ1-6	.	TRBV5-4	.
CASSLGIGGNEQFF	TGTGCCAGCAGCCTCGGGATAGGCGGGAATGAGCAGTTCTTC	TRBJ2-1	.	TRBV7-2	.
CASSPQGASDEQFF	TGTGCCAGCAGCCCACAGGGGGCTTCCGATGAGCAGTTCTTC	TRBJ2-1	TRBD1	TRBV11-2	.
CASSQIRAGTATTGELFF	TGCGCCAGCAGCCAGATACGGGCCGGGACAGCGACCACCGGGGAGCTGTTTTTT	TRBJ2-2	TRBD1	TRBV4-1	.
CASSSGTGPPGANVLTF	TGTGCCAGCAGCTCCGGGACAGGTCCCCCTGGGGCCAACGTCCTGACTTTC	TRBJ2-6	TRBD1	TRBV7-6	.
CASSPWKGAGHEQYF	TGTGCCAGCAGCCCCTGGAAGGGGGCGGGTCACGAGCAGTACTTC	TRBJ2-7	TRBD1	TRBV7-2	.
CASSLGLAGAEQYF	TGCGCCAGCAGTCTGGGACTAGCGGGGGCCGAGCAGTACTTC	TRBJ2-7	TRBD2	TRBV5-1	.
CASSLSSSGGAVIVYEQYF	TGTGCCAGCAGCTTGTCCTCTAGCGGGGGGGCCGTAATAGTTTACGAGCAGTACTTC	TRBJ2-7	TRBD2	TRBV5-5	many
CASSLAAGAGANVLTF	TGCGCCAGCAGCTTGGCAGCGGGGGCGGGGGCCAACGTCCTGACTTTC	TRBJ2-6	TRBD2	TRBV5-1	.
CASRFGTGGNYEQYF	TGTGCCAGCAGATTCGGGACAGGGGGCAACTACGAGCAGTACTTC	TRBJ2-7	TRBD1	TRBV2	.
CASSQDLGREAFF	TGTGCCAGCAGCCAAGATCTTGGGAGAGAAGCTTTCTTT	TRBJ1-1	.	TRBV3-1/TRBV3-2	.
CASSFMARDTEAFF	TGTGCCAGCAGCTTTATGGCCCGTGACACTGAAGCTTTCTTT	TRBJ1-1	.	TRBV5-5	.
CASSLSSGTGGGQYF	TGCGCCAGCAGCTTATCCTCCGGGACAGGGGGCGGACAGTACTTC	TRBJ2-7	TRBD1	TRBV5-1	.
CASTQSYEQYF	TGTGCCAGCACCCAATCCTACGAGCAGTACTTC	TRBJ2-7	.	TRBV2	.
CATKGVSQDSPLHF	TGTGCCACCAAGGGGGTGTCCCAGGACTCACCCCTCCACTTT	TRBJ1-6	.	TRBV6-5	.
CASSPEVSYEQYF	TGTGCCAGCTCACCAGAGGTCTCCTACGAGCAGTACTTC	TRBJ2-7	.	TRBV18	.
CASSPRVLNQPQHF	TGTGCCAGCAGTCCGAGGGTACTCAATCAGCCCCAGCATTTT	TRBJ1-5	.	TRBV6-6	.
CASSIGQGVEAFF	TGTGCCAGTAGTATAGGCCAGGGGGTTGAAGCTTTCTTT	TRBJ1-1	TRBD1	TRBV19	.
CASSRNPGQGHTDTQYF	TGTGCCAGCAGCCGTAACCCGGGACAGGGACACACAGATACGCAGTATTTT	TRBJ2-3	TRBD1	TRBV13	.
CASSSRGSGGFSYNEQFF	TGTGCCAGCAGCTCGCGGGGTAGCGGGGGGTTCTCCTACAATGAGCAGTTCTTC	TRBJ2-1	TRBD2	TRBV13	.
CASSTRGGTDTQYF	TGTGCCAGCAGCACCCGGGGGGGCACAGATACGCAGTATTTT	TRBJ2-3	TRBD2	TRBV9	.
CASSLGQGGQPQHF	TGTGCCAGCAGCTTGGGTCAGGGTGGTCAGCCCCAGCATTTT	TRBJ1-5	.	TRBV5-8	once
CASSAITSGGIPDTQYF	TGTGCCAGCAGCGCTATTACTAGCGGGGGTATCCCAGATACGCAGTATTTT	TRBJ2-3	TRBD2	TRBV9	.
CASSEVRGDNHEQYF	TGTGCCAGCAGTGAAGTCCGGGGGGATAACCACGAGCAGTACTTC	TRBJ2-7	TRBD2	TRBV2	.
CAISVDPTQAAGEQFF	TGTGCCATCAGTGTGGACCCCACCCAGGCTGCGGGTGAGCAGTTCTTC	TRBJ2-1	.	TRBV10-3	.
CASSLVVGTQNEKLFF	TGTGCCAGCAGCCTAGTTGTAGGGACACAGAATGAAAAACTGTTTTTT	TRBJ1-4	.	TRBV3-1/TRBV3-2	few
CASSLLAGGPGDTQYF	TGTGCCAGCAGCTTACTAGCGGGGGGGCCGGGGGATACGCAGTATTTT	TRBJ2-3	TRBD2	TRBV5-4	.
CASNTQGTNTEAFF	TGCGCCAGCAACACTCAGGGGACGAACACTGAAGCTTTCTTT	TRBJ1-1	.	TRBV5-1	few
CASSLISSASGKLFF	TGTGCCAGCAGTTTAATCTCATCGGCCTCGGGAAAACTGTTTTTT	TRBJ1-4	.	TRBV27	.
CASSPQGVMNTEAFF	TGTGCCAGTAGTCCACAGGGAGTAATGAACACTGAAGCTTTCTTT	TRBJ1-1	.	TRBV19	.
CASGRGRTDTQYF	TGTGCCAGCGGCCGAGGTCGCACAGATACGCAGTATTTT	TRBJ2-3	.	TRBV6-5	.
CASSLERGGYTDTQYF	TGTGCCAGCAGCTTAGAGCGGGGGGGGTACACAGATACGCAGTATTTT	TRBJ2-3	TRBD2	TRBV11-2	.
CASSQLWAGNTEAFF	TGTGCCAGCAGCCAATTGTGGGCCGGGAACACTGAAGCTTTCTTT	TRBJ1-1	.	TRBV16	.
CASSLLAGGSDTQYF	TGTGCCAGCAGCTTGCTAGCGGGGGGGTCAGATACGCAGTATTTT	TRBJ2-3	TRBD2	TRBV11-2	.
CAIRVLYGYTF	TGTGCCATCCGAGTCCTCTATGGCTACACCTTC	TRBJ1-2	.	TRBV2	.
CAWSVQATGSAPLHF	TGTGCCTGGAGTGTACAGGCTACAGGTAGTGCACCCCTCCACTTT	TRBJ1-6	.	TRBV30	.
CASSFNWAATDTQYF	TGCGCCAGCAGCTTTAACTGGGCAGCCACAGATACGCAGTATTTT	TRBJ2-3	.	TRBV5-1	.
CATSDTGGAFGDTQYF	TGTGCCACCAGTGATACCGGGGGGGCGTTCGGGGATACGCAGTATTTT	TRBJ2-3	TRBD2	TRBV24-1	once